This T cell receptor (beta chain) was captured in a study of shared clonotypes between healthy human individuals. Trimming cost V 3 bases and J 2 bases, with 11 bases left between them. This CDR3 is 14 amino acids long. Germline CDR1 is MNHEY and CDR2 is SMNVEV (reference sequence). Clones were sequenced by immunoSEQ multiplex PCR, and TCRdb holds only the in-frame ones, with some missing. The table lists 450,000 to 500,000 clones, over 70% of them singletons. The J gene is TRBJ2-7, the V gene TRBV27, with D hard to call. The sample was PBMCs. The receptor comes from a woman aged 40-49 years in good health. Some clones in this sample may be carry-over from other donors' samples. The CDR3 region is CASSFFPEPYEQYF. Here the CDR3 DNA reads TGTGCCAGCAGTTTTTTTCCGGAGCCCTACGAGCAGTACTTC.